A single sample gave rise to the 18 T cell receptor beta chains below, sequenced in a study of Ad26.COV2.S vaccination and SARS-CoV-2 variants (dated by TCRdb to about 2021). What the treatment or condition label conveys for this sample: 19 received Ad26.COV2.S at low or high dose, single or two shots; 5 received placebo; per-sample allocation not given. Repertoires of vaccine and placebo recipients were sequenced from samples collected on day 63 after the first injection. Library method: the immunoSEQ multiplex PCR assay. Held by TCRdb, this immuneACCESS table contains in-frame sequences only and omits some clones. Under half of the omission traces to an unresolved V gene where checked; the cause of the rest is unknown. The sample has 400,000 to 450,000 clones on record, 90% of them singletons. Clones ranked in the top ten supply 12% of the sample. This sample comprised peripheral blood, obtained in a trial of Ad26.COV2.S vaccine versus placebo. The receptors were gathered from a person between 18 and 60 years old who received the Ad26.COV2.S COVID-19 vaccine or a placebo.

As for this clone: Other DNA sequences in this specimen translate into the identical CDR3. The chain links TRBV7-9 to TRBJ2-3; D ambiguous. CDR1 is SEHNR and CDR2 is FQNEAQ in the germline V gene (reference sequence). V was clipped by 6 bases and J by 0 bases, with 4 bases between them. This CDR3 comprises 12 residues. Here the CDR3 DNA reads TGTGCCAGCAGTTTAAGCACAGATACGCAGTATTTT. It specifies CASSLSTDTQYF.

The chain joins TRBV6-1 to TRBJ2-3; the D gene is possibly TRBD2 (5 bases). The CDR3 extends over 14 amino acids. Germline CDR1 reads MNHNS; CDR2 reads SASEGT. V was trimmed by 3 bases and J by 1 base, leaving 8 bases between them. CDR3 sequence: CASSDHGGTDTQYF. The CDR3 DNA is TGTGCCAGCAGTGACCACGGGGGCACAGATACGCAGTATTTT.

CDR3 sequence reads: CASSYRSGTSGSTDTQYF. CDR3 nucleotide sequence: TGTGCCAGCAGTTACCGGTCCGGGACTAGCGGGAGCACAGATACGCAGTATTTT. The gene calls are TRBV6-2 or TRBV6-3 and TRBJ2-3, with 12 bases lining up with TRBD2. This CDR3 spans 18 amino acids. With 2 bases clipped from V and 0 bases from J, the junction kept 6 bases outside the gene matches. The germline CDR1 and CDR2 sequences are MNHEY and SVGEGT.

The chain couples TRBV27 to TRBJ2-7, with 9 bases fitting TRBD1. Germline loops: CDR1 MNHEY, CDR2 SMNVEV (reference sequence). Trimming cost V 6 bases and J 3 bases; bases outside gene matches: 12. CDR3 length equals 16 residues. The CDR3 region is CASSPGQGRLRYEQYF. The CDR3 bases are TGTGCCAGCAGCCCCGGACAGGGGCGACTACGCTACGAGCAGTACTTC.

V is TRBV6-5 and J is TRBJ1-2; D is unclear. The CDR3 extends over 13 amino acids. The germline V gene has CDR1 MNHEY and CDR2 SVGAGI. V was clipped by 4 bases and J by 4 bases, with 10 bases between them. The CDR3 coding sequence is TGTGCCAGCAGTTCCCTTGGCAGCTATGGCTACACCTTC. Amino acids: CASSSLGSYGYTF.

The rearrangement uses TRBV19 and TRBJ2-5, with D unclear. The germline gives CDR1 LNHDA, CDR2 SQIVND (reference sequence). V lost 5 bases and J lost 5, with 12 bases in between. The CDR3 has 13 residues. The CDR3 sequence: CASSPYLGETQYF. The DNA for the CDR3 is TGTGCCAGTAGTCCGTACCTAGGGGAGACCCAGTACTTC.

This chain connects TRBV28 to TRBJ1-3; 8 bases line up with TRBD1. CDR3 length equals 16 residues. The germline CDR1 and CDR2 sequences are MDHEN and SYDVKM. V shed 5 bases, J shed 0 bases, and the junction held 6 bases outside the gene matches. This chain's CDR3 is CASSPWTGSSGNTIYF. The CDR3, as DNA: TGTGCCAGCAGTCCCTGGACAGGGAGCTCTGGAAACACCATATATTTT.

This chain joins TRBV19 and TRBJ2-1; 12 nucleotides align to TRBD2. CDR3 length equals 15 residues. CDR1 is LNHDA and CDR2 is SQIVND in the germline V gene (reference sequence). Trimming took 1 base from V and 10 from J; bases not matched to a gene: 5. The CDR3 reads CASSIGTSGTKEQFF. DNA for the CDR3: TGTGCCAGTAGTATAGGGACTAGCGGGACGAAGGAGCAGTTCTTC.

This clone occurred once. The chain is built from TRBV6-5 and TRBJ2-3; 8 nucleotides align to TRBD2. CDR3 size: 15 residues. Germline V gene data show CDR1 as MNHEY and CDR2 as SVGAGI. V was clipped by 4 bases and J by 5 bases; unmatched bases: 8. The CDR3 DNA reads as TGTGCCAGCAGTTCCCTATCAGCGGGAGTAGATACGCAGTATTTT. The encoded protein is CASSSLSAGVDTQYF.

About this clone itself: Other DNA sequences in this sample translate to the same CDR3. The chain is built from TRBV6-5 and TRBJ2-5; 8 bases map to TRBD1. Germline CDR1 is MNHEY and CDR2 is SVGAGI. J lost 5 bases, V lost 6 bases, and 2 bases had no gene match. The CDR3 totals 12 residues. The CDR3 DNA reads TGTGCCAGCAGCAGGGGGCGTGAGACCCAGTACTTC. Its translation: CASSRGRETQYF.

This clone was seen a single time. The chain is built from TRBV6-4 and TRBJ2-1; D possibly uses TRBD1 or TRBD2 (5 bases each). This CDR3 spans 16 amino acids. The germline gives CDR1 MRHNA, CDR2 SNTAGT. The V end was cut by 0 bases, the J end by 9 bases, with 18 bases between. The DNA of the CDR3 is TGTGCCAGCAGTGACTCTCCGGGACGGCCGAGGGGTGAGCAGTTCTTC. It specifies CASSDSPGRPRGEQFF.

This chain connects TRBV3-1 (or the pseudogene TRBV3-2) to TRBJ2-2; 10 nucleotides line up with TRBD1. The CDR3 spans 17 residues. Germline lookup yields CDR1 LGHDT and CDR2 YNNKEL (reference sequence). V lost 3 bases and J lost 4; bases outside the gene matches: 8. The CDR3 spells CASSHPRQGASTGELFF. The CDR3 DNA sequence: TGTGCCAGCAGCCATCCCCGACAGGGGGCTAGCACCGGGGAGCTGTTTTTT.

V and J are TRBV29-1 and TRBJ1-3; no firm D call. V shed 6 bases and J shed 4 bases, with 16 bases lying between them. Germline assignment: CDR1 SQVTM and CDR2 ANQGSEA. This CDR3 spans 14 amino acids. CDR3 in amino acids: CSVTRGGGGNTIYF. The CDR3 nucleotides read TGCAGCGTCACCAGAGGCGGAGGAGGAAACACCATATATTTT.

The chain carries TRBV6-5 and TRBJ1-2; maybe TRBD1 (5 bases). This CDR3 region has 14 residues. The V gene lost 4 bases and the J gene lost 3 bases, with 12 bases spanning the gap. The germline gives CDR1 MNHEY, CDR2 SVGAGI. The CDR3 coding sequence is TGTGCCAGCAGTTCCACGGGACGGCACTATGGCTACACCTTC. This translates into CASSSTGRHYGYTF.

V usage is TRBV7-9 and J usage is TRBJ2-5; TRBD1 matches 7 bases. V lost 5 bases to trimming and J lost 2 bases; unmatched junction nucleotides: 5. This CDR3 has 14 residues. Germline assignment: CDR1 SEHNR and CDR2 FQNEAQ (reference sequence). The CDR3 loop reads CASSQPGQQETQYF. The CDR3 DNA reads TGTGCCAGCAGCCAGCCGGGACAGCAAGAGACCCAGTACTTC.

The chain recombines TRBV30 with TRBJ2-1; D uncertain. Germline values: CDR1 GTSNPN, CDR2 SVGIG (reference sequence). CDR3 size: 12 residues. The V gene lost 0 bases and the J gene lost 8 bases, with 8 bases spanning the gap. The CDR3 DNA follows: TGTGCCTGGAGTGTTTCTGGAGATGAGCAGTTCTTC. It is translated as CAWSVSGDEQFF.

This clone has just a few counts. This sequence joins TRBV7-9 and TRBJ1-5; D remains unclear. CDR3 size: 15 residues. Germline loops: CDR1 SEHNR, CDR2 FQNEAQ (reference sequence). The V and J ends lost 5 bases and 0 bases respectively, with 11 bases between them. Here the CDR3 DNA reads TGTGCCAGCAGCACCTCGGATCATAGCAATCAGCCCCAGCATTTT. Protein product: CASSTSDHSNQPQHF.

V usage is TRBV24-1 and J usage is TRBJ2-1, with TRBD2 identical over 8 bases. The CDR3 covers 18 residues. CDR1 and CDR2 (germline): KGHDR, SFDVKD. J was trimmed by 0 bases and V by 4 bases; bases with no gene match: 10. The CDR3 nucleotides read TGTGCCACCAGTGACCCTCTTAGCGGGACCAGCTCCTACAATGAGCAGTTCTTC. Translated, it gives CATSDPLSGTSSYNEQFF.